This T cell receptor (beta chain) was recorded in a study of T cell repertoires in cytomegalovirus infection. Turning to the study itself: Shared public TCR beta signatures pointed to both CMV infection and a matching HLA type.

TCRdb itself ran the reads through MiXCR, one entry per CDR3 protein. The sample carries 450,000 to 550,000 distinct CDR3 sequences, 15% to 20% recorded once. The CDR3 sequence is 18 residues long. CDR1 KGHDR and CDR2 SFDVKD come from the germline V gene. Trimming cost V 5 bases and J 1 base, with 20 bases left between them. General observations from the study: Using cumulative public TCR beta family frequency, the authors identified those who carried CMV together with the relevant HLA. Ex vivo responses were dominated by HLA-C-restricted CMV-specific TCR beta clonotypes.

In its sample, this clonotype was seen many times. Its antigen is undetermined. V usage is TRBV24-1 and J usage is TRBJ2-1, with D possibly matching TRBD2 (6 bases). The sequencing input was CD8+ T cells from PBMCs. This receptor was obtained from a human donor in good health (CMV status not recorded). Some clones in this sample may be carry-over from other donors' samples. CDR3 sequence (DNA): TGTGCCACCAGTGCCACCCCCCGGCTAGCGCGATCCTACAATGAGCAGTTCTTC. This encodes CATSATPRLARSYNEQFF.